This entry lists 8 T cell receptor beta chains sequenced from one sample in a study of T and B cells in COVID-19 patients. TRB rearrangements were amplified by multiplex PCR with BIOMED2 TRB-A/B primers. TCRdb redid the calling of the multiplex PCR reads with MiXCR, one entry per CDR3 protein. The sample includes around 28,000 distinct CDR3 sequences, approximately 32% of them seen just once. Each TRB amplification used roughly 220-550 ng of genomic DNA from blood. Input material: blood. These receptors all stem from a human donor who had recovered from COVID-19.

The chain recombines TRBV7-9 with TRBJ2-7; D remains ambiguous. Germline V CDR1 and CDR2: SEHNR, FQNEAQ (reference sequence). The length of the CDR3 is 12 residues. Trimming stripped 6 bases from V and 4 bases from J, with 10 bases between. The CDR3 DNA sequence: TGTGCCAGCAGTCTTGGAACTTACGAGCAGTACTTC. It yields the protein CASSLGTYEQYF. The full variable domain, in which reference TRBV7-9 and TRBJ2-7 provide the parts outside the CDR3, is DTGVSQNPRHKITKRGQNVTFRCDPISEHNRLYWYRQTLGQGPEFLTYFQNEAQLEKSRLLSDRFSAERPKGSFSTLEIQRTEQGDSAMYLCASSLGTYEQYFGPGTRLTVT.

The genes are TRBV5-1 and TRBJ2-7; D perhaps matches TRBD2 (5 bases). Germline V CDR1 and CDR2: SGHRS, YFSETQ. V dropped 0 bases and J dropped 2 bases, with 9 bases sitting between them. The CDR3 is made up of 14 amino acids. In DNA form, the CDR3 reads TGCGCCAGCAGCTTGGATGCGGGTACCTACGAGCAGTACTTC. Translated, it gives CASSLDAGTYEQYF. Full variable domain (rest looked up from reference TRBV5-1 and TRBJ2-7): KAGVTQTPRYLIKTRGQQVTLSCSPISGHRSVSWYQQTPGQGLQFLFEYFSETQRNKGNFPGRFSGRQFSNSRSEMNVSTLELGDSALYLCASSLDAGTYEQYFGPGTRLTVT.

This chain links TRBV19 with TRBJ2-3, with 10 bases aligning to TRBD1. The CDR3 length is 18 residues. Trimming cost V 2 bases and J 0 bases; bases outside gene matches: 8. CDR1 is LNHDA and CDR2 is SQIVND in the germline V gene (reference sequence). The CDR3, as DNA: TGTGCCAGTAGTATAATCCCGACAGGGGGCGGGAGCACAGATACGCAGTATTTT. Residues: CASSIIPTGGGSTDTQYF.

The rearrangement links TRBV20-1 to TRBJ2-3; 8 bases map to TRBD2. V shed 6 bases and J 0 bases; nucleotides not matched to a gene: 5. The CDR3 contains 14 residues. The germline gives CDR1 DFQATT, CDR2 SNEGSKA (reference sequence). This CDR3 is CSALTSASTDTQYF. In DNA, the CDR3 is TGCAGTGCCCTGACTAGCGCTAGCACAGATACGCAGTATTTT.

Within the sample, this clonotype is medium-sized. The CDR3 protein is CSVSVVAHTDTQYF. CDR3 DNA sequence: TGCAGCGTATCGGTGGTAGCGCACACAGATACGCAGTATTTT. The rearrangement links TRBV29-1 to TRBJ2-3, with D tentatively TRBD2 (5 bases). Trimming took 6 bases from V and 2 from J, leaving 15 bases between them. The CDR3 contains 14 residues. CDR1 and CDR2 (germline): SQVTM, ANQGSEA.

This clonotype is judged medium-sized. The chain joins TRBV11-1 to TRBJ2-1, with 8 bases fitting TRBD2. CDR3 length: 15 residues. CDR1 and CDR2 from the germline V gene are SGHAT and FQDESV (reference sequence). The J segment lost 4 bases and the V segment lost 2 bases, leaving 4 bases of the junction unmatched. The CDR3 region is CASSLKTSGYNEQFF. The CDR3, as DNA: TGTGCCAGCAGCTTAAAAACTAGCGGTTACAATGAGCAGTTCTTC.

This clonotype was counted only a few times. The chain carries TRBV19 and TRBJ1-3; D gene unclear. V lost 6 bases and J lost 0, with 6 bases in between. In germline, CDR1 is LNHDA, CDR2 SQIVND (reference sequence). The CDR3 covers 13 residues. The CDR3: CASRAPSGNTIYF. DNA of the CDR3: TGTGCCAGTAGGGCTCCCTCTGGAAACACCATATATTTT.

Written as DNA, the CDR3 is TGTGCCAGCAGTTTATCAGGGGGGACTTACAATGAGCAGTTCTTC. This sequence encodes CASSLSGGTYNEQFF. This sequence joins TRBV27 and TRBJ2-1, with D perhaps matching TRBD1 or TRBD2 (6 bases each). V was pared by 0 bases and J by 4 bases, with 10 bases between. The CDR3 runs to 15 residues. Germline V CDR1 and CDR2: MNHEY, SMNVEV (reference sequence).